Listed below are T cell receptor beta chains from one sample, sequenced in a study of cytomegalovirus exposure and HLA in healthy donors. Libraries were prepared by immunoSEQ multiplex PCR; TCRdb keeps only in-frame clonotypes and omits some of them. The sample carries roughly 120,000 clones, about 85% recorded once. Specimen: PBMCs. These receptors were obtained from a man in his fifties in good health and CMV-seronegative. The CDR3 runs from the conserved cysteine through the conserved F or W. Each record gives: clone size, V gene, CDR3 length, D gene, J gene, CDR3 DNA, CDR3 protein. A D gene is named only where the DNA matches it firmly. Where a row states a size, it is once, few, many or the class of an expanded clone; other rows omit it.

.	TRBV6-1	15	TRBD2	TRBJ2-2	TGTGCCAGCAGTTCGGGGGGGGCTCGCACCGGGGAGCTGTTTTTT	CASSSGGARTGELFF
.	TRBV6-6	14	.	TRBJ1-2	TGTGCCAGCACTCCCTCGAAAGGAGGGAATGGCTACACCTTC	CASTPSKGGNGYTF
.	TRBV4-3	16	TRBD2	TRBJ2-3	TGCGCCAGCAGCCGAAGGGCTAGCGGAGACACAGATACGCAGTATTTT	CASSRRASGDTDTQYF
.	TRBV30	19	TRBD2	TRBJ2-2	TGTGCCTGGAGTGGGCGGCGGGGGGGCTCTTCCTGGAACACCGGGGAGCTGTTTTTT	CAWSGRRGGSSWNTGELFF
.	TRBV6-1	16	TRBD2	TRBJ2-1	TGTGCCAGCAGTGGGACCCCCTATGGGGGGGACAATGAGCAGTTCTTC	CASSGTPYGGDNEQFF
.	TRBV2	16	TRBD1	TRBJ2-7	TGTGCCAGCAGTGCTTCCAGGACAGGTTCTACCTACGAGCAGTACTTC	CASSASRTGSTYEQYF
few	TRBV12-5	11	.	TRBJ2-3	TGTGCTAGTGGTTTGGCTGATACGCAGTATTTT	CASGLADTQYF
few	TRBV9	14	TRBD1	TRBJ1-2	TGTGCCAGCAGCGTATCCGACAGGGTGAAGGGCTACACCTTC	CASSVSDRVKGYTF
.	TRBV4-2	16	TRBD1	TRBJ2-2	TGTGCCAGCAGCCGACTGGGACAGCTAAGGGATGGGGAGCTGTTTTTT	CASSRLGQLRDGELFF
.	TRBV7-3	16	.	TRBJ2-3	TGTGCCAGCAGCTTAGGTCGGGCAGGGGACACAGATACGCAGTATTTT	CASSLGRAGDTDTQYF
.	TRBV19	17	TRBD2	TRBJ2-1	TGTGCCAGTAGTAGGACTAGCGGGGGGGCAGCCTACAATGAGCAGTTCTTC	CASSRTSGGAAYNEQFF
.	TRBV7-6	14	.	TRBJ2-3	TGTGCCAGCAGCTTAGGGCTGTTTACAGATACGCAGTATTTT	CASSLGLFTDTQYF
.	TRBV5-8	15	.	TRBJ2-7	TGTGCCAGCAGCCGATTCGATGGGGGGTTGTACGAGCAGTACTTC	CASSRFDGGLYEQYF
.	TRBV28	14	.	TRBJ1-2	TGTGCCAGCAGTTTGGCAGGGAACAACTATGGCTACACCTTC	CASSLAGNNYGYTF
.	TRBV10-3	15	TRBD2	TRBJ2-7	TGTGCCATCAAGGCGCTAGCGGGGGGCTCCTACGAGCAGTACTTC	CAIKALAGGSYEQYF
.	TRBV13	17	.	TRBJ2-1	TGTGCCAGCAGCTTGAACCAGCGGACTGATCATCACAATGAGCAGTTCTTC	CASSLNQRTDHHNEQFF
.	TRBV27	14	.	TRBJ2-2	TGTGCCAGCAGTCCGAGCCATAACACCGGGGAGCTGTTTTTT	CASSPSHNTGELFF
.	TRBV28	12	.	TRBJ2-7	TGTGCCAGCAGTGCGGGTATCCACGAGCAGTACTTC	CASSAGIHEQYF
.	TRBV6-5	10	.	TRBJ1-1	TGTGCCGCGGGAGGGACTGAAGCTTTCTTT	CAAGGTEAFF
.	TRBV10-3	16	TRBD2	TRBJ2-7	TGTGCCATCAGATCGGGCCTAGCGGGGGAGTCCTACGAGCAGTACTTC	CAIRSGLAGESYEQYF
.	TRBV5-1	15	TRBD1	TRBJ1-4	TGCGCCAGCTCCCGTTCCGGGACAGGGACTGAAAAACTGTTTTTT	CASSRSGTGTEKLFF
.	TRBV7-9	14	.	TRBJ2-2	TGTGCCAGCAGGTCATCCCCAGGGGCCGGGGAGCTGTTTTTT	CASRSSPGAGELFF
.	TRBV7-2	15	.	TRBJ2-4	TGTGCCAGCAGCCCGCAGACAGGGTCGGGGGTCATTCAGTACTTC	CASSPQTGSGVIQYF
.	TRBV9	14	TRBD1	TRBJ1-1	TGTGCCAGCAGCGTCGCGACAGGGATGACTGAAGCTTTCTTT	CASSVATGMTEAFF
.	TRBV30	12	.	TRBJ1-2	TGTGCCTGGATCCCTCCCGGGGGAGGCTACACCTTC	CAWIPPGGGYTF
.	TRBV5-6	16	TRBD1	TRBJ1-5	TGTGCCAGCAGCAACGCCGGGACAGAGAGGAATCAGCCCCAGCATTTT	CASSNAGTERNQPQHF
.	TRBV4-1	14	.	TRBJ2-7	TGCGCCAGCAGCCAAGAACGGCGGTCCTACGAGCAGTACTTC	CASSQERRSYEQYF
.	TRBV7-2	16	.	TRBJ1-1	TGTGCCAGCAGCTTAATGGGCGGGGGGCTAAACACTGAAGCTTTCTTT	CASSLMGGGLNTEAFF
.	TRBV15	16	.	TRBJ1-1	TGTGCCACCAGCAGTGCAAGGCAGGGTGCGGACACTGAAGCTTTCTTT	CATSSARQGADTEAFF
.	TRBV5-1	15	TRBD1	TRBJ2-7	TGCGCCAGCAGCCGATCGGGACAGGGATCCTACGAGCAGTACTTC	CASSRSGQGSYEQYF
.	TRBV7-9	14	TRBD1	TRBJ1-3	TGTGCCGGGTTGACAGGGAACTCTGGAAACACCATATATTTT	CAGLTGNSGNTIYF
once	TRBV5-6	15	.	TRBJ2-1	TGTGCCAGCAGCTTGGAAGGGAGCTCCTACAATGAGCAGTTCTTC	CASSLEGSSYNEQFF
.	TRBV5-1	15	TRBD2	TRBJ2-5	TGCGCCAGCAGCGGTCGGACTAGTTCCTTTACGACCCAGTACTTC	CASSGRTSSFTTQYF
.	TRBV5-4	14	.	TRBJ2-2	TGTGCCAGCAGCGACGAACGGGACACCGGGGAGCTGTTTTTT	CASSDERDTGELFF
.	TRBV18	15	TRBD1	TRBJ1-3	TGTGCCAGCTCACGCGGGACAGCCTCTGGAAACACCATATATTTT	CASSRGTASGNTIYF
.	TRBV6-1	13	TRBD1	TRBJ1-6	TGTGCCAGCAGCGAGGGACAGATTTCACCCCTCCACTTT	CASSEGQISPLHF
.	TRBV6-5	14	.	TRBJ2-5	TGTGCCAGCAGTCCCTCCTGGGGAGGAGAGACCCAGTACTTC	CASSPSWGGETQYF
.	TRBV7-2	14	TRBD2	TRBJ2-7	TGTGCCAGCAGCTTAGGCGGGAGCTTGTACGAGCAGTACTTC	CASSLGGSLYEQYF
.	TRBV7-9	15	.	TRBJ2-7	TGTGCCAGCAGCATTTCCGGGACTTGGGTAAACGAGCAGTACTTC	CASSISGTWVNEQYF
.	TRBV5-4	14	TRBD1	TRBJ2-5	TGTGCCAGCAGCTCGGGGACAGAACAAGAGACCCAGTACTTC	CASSSGTEQETQYF
.	TRBV7-2	14	.	TRBJ1-4	TGTGCCAGCAGCCCAGGTTCAACTAATGAAAAACTGTTTTTT	CASSPGSTNEKLFF
.	TRBV19	14	.	TRBJ2-7	TGTGCCAGTAGTGTCGACGGAGTATCCTACGAGCAGTACTTC	CASSVDGVSYEQYF
.	TRBV19	12	.	TRBJ1-5	TGTGCCAGTAGTATAGGCGGACAGCCCCAGCATTTT	CASSIGGQPQHF
.	TRBV4-2	15	TRBD2	TRBJ2-7	TGTGCCAGCAGCGAAGGACTAGCGGACTCCTACGAGCAGTACTTC	CASSEGLADSYEQYF
once	TRBV7-3	13	TRBD2	TRBJ2-7	TGTGCCAGCAGCCGGCGGGGGGGGGACGAGCAGTACTTC	CASSRRGGDEQYF
.	TRBV7-7	13	TRBD2	TRBJ2-7	TGTGCCAGCAGCTTGGGGACTACCTACGAGCAGTACTTC	CASSLGTTYEQYF
.	TRBV27	15	.	TRBJ2-5	TGTGCCAGCCGAGGGCCGGAGAACCTTCAAGAGACCCAGTACTTC	CASRGPENLQETQYF
.	TRBV29-1	12	.	TRBJ1-2	TGCAGCGTTTTAGACGAGGGGGATGGCTACACCTTC	CSVLDEGDGYTF
once	TRBV6-5	14	.	TRBJ2-1	TGTGCCAGCATAAGGGGAAGTGGCGGCAATGAGCAGTTCTTC	CASIRGSGGNEQFF
.	TRBV10-3	13	.	TRBJ1-1	TGTGCCATCAGAAGAGGGCTGAACACTGAAGCTTTCTTT	CAIRRGLNTEAFF
.	TRBV6-5	13	TRBD2	TRBJ2-1	TGTGCCAGCACCTCACTAGCGGGGAATGAGCAGTTCTTC	CASTSLAGNEQFF
.	TRBV9	14	.	TRBJ2-3	TGTGCCAGCAGCGTAGACAGGGTCACAGATACGCAGTATTTT	CASSVDRVTDTQYF